In this sample, the clone carrying this TCR beta chain turned up a few times. Its specificity is not known. J gave up 2 bases and V 7 bases, and 4 bases lay outside the gene matches. CDR1 is LNHDA, CDR2 SQIVND, per germline (reference sequence). The CDR3 length is 14 residues. The entry originates in a study of T cell repertoires in cytomegalovirus infection. Whole-study context: Carrying CMV and the relevant HLA type showed in public TCR beta signatures.

MiXCR, run by TCRdb on the reads, gives a single entry per CDR3 protein. The sample consists of some 440,000 distinct CDR3 sequences, approximately 31% of them appearing once. Overall study findings and caveats: There were carriers of CMV plus the relevant HLA, and cumulative public TCR beta family frequency identified them. Clonotype analysis showed dominance of the ex vivo response by HLA-C-restricted CMV-specific TCR beta clonotypes.

This sequence joins TRBV19 and TRBJ2-3; 9 bases are shared with TRBD2. The sample taken for sequencing was PBMCs. This TCR came from a human donor in good health (CMV status not recorded). Some clones in this sample may be carry-over from other donors' samples. CDR3 coding DNA: TGTGCCAGTAACGAGCGGGGGGACACAGATACGCAGTATTTT. The encoded protein is CASNERGDTDTQYF.